This passage covers 16 T cell receptor beta chains from one sample sequenced in a study of blood T cells in healthy people across ages. Together with a sample-barcoded 5' primer, a J-beta primer mix was included in a second PCR lasting about 7 to 12 cycles. One entry per CDR3 protein results from TCRdb running MiXCR on the 5' RACE reads. The data hold hundreds of thousands of distinct CDR3 sequences, with about 48% observed a single time. Source material: blood. The receptors were gathered from a young man in good health.

This chain uses TRBV5-1 with TRBJ1-2, with 8 bases identical to TRBD1. V was pared by 3 bases and J by 6 bases, with 7 bases of the junction left unmatched. The V gene's germline CDR1 is SGHRS and CDR2 YFSETQ. This CDR3 is built from 14 residues. The DNA for the CDR3 is TGCGCCAGCAGCTCAGGACAGGGCATGGATGGCTACACCTTC. Translating it yields CASSSGQGMDGYTF.

This clonotype was observed a handful of times. The chain recombines TRBV9 with TRBJ2-7; tentatively, D is TRBD1 (6 bases). The V end lost 3 bases, the J end lost 0 bases, and 19 bases lay between the germline ends. CDR1 is SGDLS, CDR2 YYNGEE, per germline. The CDR3 has 17 amino acids. The CDR3 region has the DNA TGTGCCAGCAGCGGAGGGTCGTTGAAGGACAGCTCCTACGAGCAGTACTTC. Its protein product is CASSGGSLKDSSYEQYF.

V and J are TRBV7-3 and TRBJ2-5; D is perhaps TRBD2 (5 bases). V gave up 1 base and J gave up 5 bases, with 14 bases separating them. The CDR3 consists of 15 residues. The V gene's germline CDR1 is SGHTA and CDR2 FQGTGA. As DNA, the CDR3 is TGTGCCAGCAGCTTAAGACCTCTACGAGGGGAGACCCAGTACTTC. As protein: CASSLRPLRGETQYF.

This clonotype was seen more than once but under ten times. The chain links TRBV20-1 to TRBJ2-7, with D uncertain. The J call could be wrong; TRBJ2-5 is a better fit for the DNA end. The CDR3 loop spans 10 amino acids. Germline loops: CDR1 DFQATT, CDR2 SNEGSKA (reference sequence). CDR3 residues: CSAILETQYF. Written as DNA, the CDR3 is TGCAGTGCTATATTAGAGACCCAGTACTTC.

This clonotype has more than one count but fewer than ten. Relative to the germline gene, one junction end is altered; a read error may explain this. The chain couples TRBV5-1 to TRBJ2-3; 7 bases align to TRBD1. From germline, CDR1 is SGHRS and CDR2 YFSETQ. This CDR3 spans 14 amino acids. The DNA for the CDR3 is TGTGCCAGCAGTTCAGGGACAGCCACAGATACGCAGTATTTT. Translated, it gives CASSSGTATDTQYF.

Regarding this clonotype: Mismatch with germline at one junction end may stem from a read error. The rearrangement joins TRBV10-3 to TRBJ1-2; D is unresolved. The CDR3 is made up of 13 amino acids. Germline V gene sequence: CDR1 ENHRY, CDR2 SYGVKD. Here the CDR3 reads CAISESRTYGHTF. DNA for the CDR3: TGTGCCATCAGTGAGTCGAGAACATATGGCCACACCTTC.

This chain's CDR3 is CASSQEGRVLNTEAFF. CDR3 sequence (DNA): TGTGCCAGCAGCCAAGAGGGGCGAGTCCTCAACACTGAAGCTTTCTTT. The chain uses TRBV14 and TRBJ1-1; tentative D call: TRBD1 (5 bases). V was pared by 0 bases and J by 2 bases, with 13 bases between. This CDR3 has 16 amino acids. Germline CDR1 reads SGHDN; CDR2 reads FVKESK.

Only a few counts were recorded for this clonotype. This chain links TRBV12-3 or TRBV12-4 with TRBJ1-1; 7 nucleotides align to TRBD1. Trimming took 3 bases from V and 6 from J; bases not matched to a gene: 10. The length of the CDR3 is 15 residues. The CDR3 sequence is CASSLSPGGNPEAFF. For the CDR3, the DNA is TGTGCCAGCAGTTTGTCACCAGGGGGGAATCCTGAAGCTTTCTTT.

In this sample, this clonotype turned up once. The chain recombines TRBV28 with TRBJ1-6; 7 bases fit TRBD1. The CDR3 extends over 15 amino acids. Germline V gene sequence: CDR1 MDHEN, CDR2 SYDVKM. The V and J ends lost 6 bases and 7 bases, in that order; junction bases with no gene match: 9. Written as DNA, the CDR3 is TGTGCCAGCAGACAAGGGGGCTCGAGGAATTCACCCCTCCACTTT. Translating gives CASRQGGSRNSPLHF.

V is TRBV6-1 and J is TRBJ1-2; tentative D call: TRBD1 (5 bases). V gave up 3 bases and J gave up 4 bases, with 18 bases separating them. The CDR3 is 16 amino acids. The germline CDR1 and CDR2 sequences are MNHNS and SASEGT. As DNA, the CDR3 is TGTGCCAGCAGTGAGAGGAGGTTCGGGGGGGGCTATGGCTACACCTTC. Translating gives CASSERRFGGGYGYTF.

Turning to this clonotype: The junction differs from germline at one of its ends, possibly a read error. V and J are TRBV6-2 or TRBV6-3 and TRBJ2-5; D is perhaps TRBD1 (6 bases). The J call may be mistaken, given a closer DNA end match to TRBJ2-7. Germline assignment: CDR1 MNHEY and CDR2 SVGEGT. The CDR3 extends over 14 amino acids. CDR3 nucleotides: TGTGCTAGCAGGAGGACAGCCCTCGGGTACGAGCAGTACTTC. Amino acids: CASRRTALGYEQYF.

DNA of the CDR3: TGCAGTGCTATGGGGGGCACTCCAGAGACCCAGTACTTC. It specifies CSAMGGTPETQYF. This rearrangement joins TRBV20-1 to TRBJ2-5, with D possibly called TRBD1 or TRBD2 (6 bases each). V shed 4 bases and J shed 4 bases, with 13 bases lying between them. Germline V gene sequence: CDR1 DFQATT, CDR2 SNEGSKA (reference sequence). This CDR3 has 13 amino acids.

Ten or more counts support this clonotype. This may stem from a read error, because a much larger clone lies one nucleotide away. The rearrangement links TRBV29-1 to TRBJ2-5; TRBD2 matches 11 bases. Germline assignment: CDR1 SQVTM and CDR2 ANQGSEA. There are 14 residues in the CDR3. The V segment lost 5 bases and the J segment 11 bases; nucleotides outside the gene matches: 13. This CDR3 is CSVLSGGGYNEQYF. CDR3 coding DNA: TGCAGCGTTCTTAGCGGGGGGGGGTACAATGAGCAGTACTTC.

The chain is built from TRBV11-1 and TRBJ2-1; D is uncertain. Germline CDR1 SGHAT, CDR2 FQDESV (reference sequence). V lost 1 base and J lost 8, with 9 bases in between. This CDR3 spans 13 amino acids. The CDR3 bases are TGTGCCAGCAGCTTAGGTATGGGTTATGAGCAGTTCTTC. Protein product: CASSLGMGYEQFF.

A few counts support this clonotype. The chain joins TRBV12-3 or TRBV12-4 to TRBJ1-1; 7 bases line up with TRBD1. The CDR3 is 13 amino acids. The V segment lost 6 bases and the J segment 4 bases; nucleotides outside the gene matches: 5. The CDR3 reads CASRQGVGTEAFF. The DNA for the CDR3 is TGTGCCAGCAGGCAGGGGGTGGGCACTGAAGCTTTCTTT.

This clonotype was recorded at least ten times. V is TRBV29-1 and J is TRBJ2-2; the D is unclear. The CDR3 covers 13 residues. Germline-derived CDR1 and CDR2 are SQVTM and ANQGSEA. With 3 bases removed from V and 1 base from J, the gap between germline ends came to 6 bases. CDR3 protein: CSVDGVNTGELFF. In nucleotides, the CDR3 is TGCAGCGTTGATGGGGTGAACACCGGGGAGCTGTTTTTT.